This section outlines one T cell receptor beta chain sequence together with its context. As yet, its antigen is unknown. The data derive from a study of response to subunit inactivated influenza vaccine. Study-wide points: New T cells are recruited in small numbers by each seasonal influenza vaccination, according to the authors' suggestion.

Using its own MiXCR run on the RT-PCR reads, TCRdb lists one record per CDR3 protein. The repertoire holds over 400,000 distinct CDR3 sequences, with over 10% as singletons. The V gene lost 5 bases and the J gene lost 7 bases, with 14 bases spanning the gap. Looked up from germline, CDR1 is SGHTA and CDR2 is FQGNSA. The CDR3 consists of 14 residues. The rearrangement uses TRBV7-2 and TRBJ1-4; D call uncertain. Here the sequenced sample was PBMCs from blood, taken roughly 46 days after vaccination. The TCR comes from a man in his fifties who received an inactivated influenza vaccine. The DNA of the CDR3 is TGTGCCAGCAGCCCCGGCCAACAAGCTGAAAAACTGTTTTTT. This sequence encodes CASSPGQQAEKLFF.